One TCR beta chain is described in this entry. Its antigen is not identified. The germline V gene encodes CDR1 SQVTM and CDR2 ANQGSEA. CDR3 size: 11 residues. This entry belongs to a study of CXCR3-negative and CXCR3-positive naive CD8 T cells. Study-wide findings and caveats: Each naive subset displayed comparably high diversity, whereas memory CD8+ cells displayed much lower diversity.

Libraries of TRB cDNA were made by 5' RACE and carried UMIs. TCRdb derives one entry per CDR3 protein from the 5' RACE reads, leaving out DNA. The table lists 100,000 to 150,000 distinct CDR3 sequences. The receptor was derived from a human donor in good health. Some clones in this sample may be carry-over from other donors' samples. The chain is built from TRBV29-1 and TRBJ2-2; the D gene TCRdb calls, TRBD2, cannot be checked with no DNA. Source material: naive CXCR3- CD8+ T cells from blood. Regarding subset: CD45RO-CCR7+CD27+CD95- naive CD8+ T cells lacking CXCR3 (TNR3-). CDR3 loop: CSVRVGGELFF.